These 5 T cell receptor beta chains were all obtained from the same sample, sequenced in a study of blood T cells in healthy people across ages. The authors ran a second PCR of about 6 to 12 cycles using a sample-barcoded 5' primer and a J-beta primer mix. TCRdb passed the 5' RACE reads through MiXCR, listing each CDR3 protein once. Of 500,000 to 550,000 distinct CDR3 sequences listed, about 24% are singletons. The same data also contributed to another study, on T cells of mothers and their children.

Sequencing was performed on blood. The receptors come from a boy younger than 18 in good health.

The V gene is TRBV3-1, the J gene TRBJ2-4; D possibly matches TRBD1 or TRBD2 (5 bases each). There are 15 residues in the CDR3. V was pared by 1 base and J by 4 bases, with 11 bases between. Germline lookup yields CDR1 LGHDT and CDR2 YNNKEL (reference sequence). The CDR3, as DNA: TGTGCCAGCAGCCAAGGACCGGGACCGAAAAACATTCAGTACTTC. Translating it yields CASSQGPGPKNIQYF.

The chain combines TRBV6-2 or TRBV6-3 with TRBJ2-5; no clear D. The ends were cut back, 0 bases at V and 5 bases at J, with 13 bases in the middle. The germline gives CDR1 MNHEY, CDR2 SVGEGT. This CDR3 has 15 amino acids. CDR3 nucleotide sequence: TGTGCCAGCAGTTACTCGGCGCTAGTCCGCGAGACCCAGTACTTC. It encodes CASSYSALVRETQYF.

The chain joins TRBV19 to TRBJ1-4, with D perhaps matching TRBD1 (5 bases). CDR3 size: 14 residues. The germline V gene encodes CDR1 LNHDA and CDR2 SQIVND (reference sequence). The V end lost 0 bases, the J end lost 13 bases, and 15 bases lay between the germline ends. CDR3 DNA: TGTGCCAGTAGTATAGATTTCGCCGGACAAGGACTGTTTTTT. This sequence encodes CASSIDFAGQGLFF. The entire variable domain, with the rest obtained from reference TRBV19 and TRBJ1-4, is as follows: DGGITQSPKYLFRKEGQNVTLSCEQNLNHDAMYWYRQDPGQGLRLIYYSQIVNDFQKGDIAEGYSVSREKKESFPLTVTSAQKNPTAFYLCASSIDFAGQGLFFGSGTQLSVL.

This clonotype appeared a few times. The CDR3 sequence: CASSPSDRGPYEQYF. The CDR3 nucleotides read TGTGCCAGCAGCCCCTCGGACAGGGGACCCTACGAGCAGTACTTC. The chain employs TRBV7-9 and TRBJ2-7; TRBD1 agrees at 9 bases. Per germline, CDR1 SEHNR and CDR2 FQNEAQ (reference sequence). J lost 2 bases, V lost 5 bases, and 7 bases had no gene match. The CDR3 extends over 15 amino acids. Variable domain in full (rest from reference TRBV7-9 and TRBJ2-7): DTGVSQNPRHKITKRGQNVTFRCDPISEHNRLYWYRQTLGQGPEFLTYFQNEAQLEKSRLLSDRFSAERPKGSFSTLEIQRTEQGDSAMYLCASSPSDRGPYEQYFGPGTRLTVT.

A few counts support this clonotype. The chain joins TRBV29-1 to TRBJ2-2; no clear D gene. Germline CDR1 and CDR2: SQVTM and ANQGSEA. This CDR3 comprises 16 residues. V was shortened by 5 bases and J by 2 bases, with 18 bases between the two germline ends. The CDR3 spells CSVKDPVTPNTGELFF. The CDR3 DNA reads TGCAGCGTTAAGGACCCAGTCACACCAAACACCGGGGAGCTGTTTTTT.